This T cell receptor (beta chain) was sequenced during a study of T cell responses to AZD1222 COVID-19 vaccine. Study-wide results and caveats: Samples come after the peak T cell response, not at day 14. Clonal diversity may have been underestimated in mostly white British donors.

Sequenced by immunoSEQ multiplex PCR; TCRdb stores in-frame clones only, minus some. The sample contains tens of thousands of clones, more than 70% of which appear only once. In regard to this clone: Its antigen is not known.

This TCR came from an adult in good health. Sequencing was performed on peripheral blood, taken on day 0 of AZD1222 vaccination.

The CDR3 loop reads CATRTPGVETQYF. In DNA, the CDR3 is TGTGCCACACGCACTCCAGGGGTGGAGACCCAGTACTTC. The chain links TRBV6-5 to TRBJ2-5; D perhaps matches TRBD1 (6 bases). V lost 10 bases and J 5 bases, leaving 17 bases between the germline ends. The germline V gene encodes CDR1 MNHEY and CDR2 SVGAGI. This CDR3 region has 13 residues.